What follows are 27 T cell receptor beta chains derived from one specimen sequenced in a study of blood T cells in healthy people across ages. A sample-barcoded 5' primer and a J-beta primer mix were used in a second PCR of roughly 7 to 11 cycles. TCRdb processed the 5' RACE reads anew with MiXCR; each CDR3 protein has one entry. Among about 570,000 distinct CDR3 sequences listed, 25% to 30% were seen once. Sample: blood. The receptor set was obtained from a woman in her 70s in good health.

The chain's CDR3 is CSARVGSSRGTDTQYF. The CDR3, as DNA: TGCAGTGCTAGAGTAGGGTCTAGCCGGGGTACAGATACGCAGTATTTT. This chain uses TRBV20-1 with TRBJ2-3; D is possibly TRBD2 (5 bases). V lost 1 base, J lost 3 bases, and 17 bases lay in between. This CDR3 comprises 16 residues. Germline V gene lookup returns CDR1 DFQATT and CDR2 SNEGSKA (reference sequence).

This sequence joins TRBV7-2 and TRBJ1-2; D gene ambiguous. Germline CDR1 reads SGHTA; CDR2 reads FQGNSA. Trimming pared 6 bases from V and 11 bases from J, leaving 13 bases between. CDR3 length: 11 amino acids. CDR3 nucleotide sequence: TGTGCCAGCAGGTCGACCCCGGCATACACCTTC. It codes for CASRSTPAYTF.

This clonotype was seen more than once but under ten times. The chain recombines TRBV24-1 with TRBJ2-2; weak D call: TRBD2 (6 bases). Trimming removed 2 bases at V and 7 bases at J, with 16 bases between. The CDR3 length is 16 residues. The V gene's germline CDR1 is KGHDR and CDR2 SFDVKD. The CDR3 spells CATSDSPGGPSGELFF. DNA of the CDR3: TGTGCCACCAGTGATTCGCCCGGAGGGCCGAGCGGGGAGCTGTTTTTT.

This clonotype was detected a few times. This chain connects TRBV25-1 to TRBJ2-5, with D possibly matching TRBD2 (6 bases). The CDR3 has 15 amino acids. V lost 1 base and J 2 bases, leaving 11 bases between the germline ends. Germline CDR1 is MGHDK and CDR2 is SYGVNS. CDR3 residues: CASSELGDSQETQYF. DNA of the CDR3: TGTGCCAGCAGTGAATTGGGGGACTCACAAGAGACCCAGTACTTC.

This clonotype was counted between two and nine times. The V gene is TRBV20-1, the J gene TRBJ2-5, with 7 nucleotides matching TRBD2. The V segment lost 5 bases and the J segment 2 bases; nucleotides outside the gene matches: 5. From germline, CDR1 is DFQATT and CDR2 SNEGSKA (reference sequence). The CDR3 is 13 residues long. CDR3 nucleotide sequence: TGCAGTGCTGTCGGGACTATACAAGAGACCCAGTACTTC. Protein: CSAVGTIQETQYF.

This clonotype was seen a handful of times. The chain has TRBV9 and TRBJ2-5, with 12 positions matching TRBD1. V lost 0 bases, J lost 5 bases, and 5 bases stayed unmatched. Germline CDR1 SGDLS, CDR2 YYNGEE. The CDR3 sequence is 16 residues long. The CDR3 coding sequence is TGTGCCAGCAGCGTAGATAGGGACAGGGGGCCTGAGACCCAGTACTTC. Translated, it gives CASSVDRDRGPETQYF.

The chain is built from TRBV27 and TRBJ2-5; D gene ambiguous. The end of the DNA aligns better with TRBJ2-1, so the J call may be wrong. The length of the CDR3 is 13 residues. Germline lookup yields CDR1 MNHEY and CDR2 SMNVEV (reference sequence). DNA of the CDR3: TGTGCCAGCTCGGCCACCACTGGGAATGAGCAGTTCTTC. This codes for CASSATTGNEQFF.

CDR3 sequence reads: CASSSYDGYGYTF. CDR3 sequence (DNA): TGCGCCAGCAGCTCGTATGACGGATATGGCTACACCTTC. The rearrangement uses TRBV5-1 and TRBJ1-2, with D unresolved. Trimming cost V 3 bases and J 5 bases, with 11 bases left between them. CDR1 and CDR2 (germline): SGHRS, YFSETQ. This CDR3 is built from 13 residues. The full variable domain, its missing parts supplied by reference TRBV5-1 and TRBJ1-2, is KAGVTQTPRYLIKTRGQQVTLSCSPISGHRSVSWYQQTPGQGLQFLFEYFSETQRNKGNFPGRFSGRQFSNSRSEMNVSTLELGDSALYLCASSSYDGYGYTFGSGTRLTVV.

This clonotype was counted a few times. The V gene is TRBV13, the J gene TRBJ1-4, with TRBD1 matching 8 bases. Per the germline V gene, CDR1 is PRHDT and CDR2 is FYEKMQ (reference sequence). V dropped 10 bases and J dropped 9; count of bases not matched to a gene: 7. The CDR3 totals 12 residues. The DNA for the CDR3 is TGTGCCACCTCCGACAGGGGCCAAAAACTGTTTTTT. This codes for CATSDRGQKLFF.

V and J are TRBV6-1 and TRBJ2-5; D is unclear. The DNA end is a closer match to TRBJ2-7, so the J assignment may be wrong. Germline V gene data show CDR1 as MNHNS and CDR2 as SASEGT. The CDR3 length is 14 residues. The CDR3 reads CASIKGFGGYEQYF. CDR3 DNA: TGTGCCAGCATTAAGGGATTTGGCGGTTACGAGCAGTACTTC.

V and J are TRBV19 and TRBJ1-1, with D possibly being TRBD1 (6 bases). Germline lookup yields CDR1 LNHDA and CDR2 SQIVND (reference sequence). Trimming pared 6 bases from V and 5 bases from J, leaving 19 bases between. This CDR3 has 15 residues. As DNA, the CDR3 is TGTGCCAGTAGCTCACAGGGCTTTCCTTTGACTGAAGCTTTCTTT. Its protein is CASSSQGFPLTEAFF.

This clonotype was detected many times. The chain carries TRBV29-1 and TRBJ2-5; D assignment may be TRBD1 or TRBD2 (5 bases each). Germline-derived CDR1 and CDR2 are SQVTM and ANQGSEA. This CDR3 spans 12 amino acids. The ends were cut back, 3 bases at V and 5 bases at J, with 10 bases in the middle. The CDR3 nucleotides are TGCAGCGTTGAGAGAGAGGGGGAGACCCAGTACTTC. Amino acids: CSVEREGETQYF.

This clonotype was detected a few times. CDR3 loop: CASSILAHTEAFF. CDR3 nucleotide sequence: TGTGCCAGTAGTATACTCGCCCACACTGAAGCTTTCTTT. The J gene is TRBJ1-1, the V gene TRBV19, with D unresolved. V was pared by 2 bases and J by 3 bases, with 7 bases between. Per germline, CDR1 LNHDA and CDR2 SQIVND (reference sequence). The CDR3 contains 13 residues.

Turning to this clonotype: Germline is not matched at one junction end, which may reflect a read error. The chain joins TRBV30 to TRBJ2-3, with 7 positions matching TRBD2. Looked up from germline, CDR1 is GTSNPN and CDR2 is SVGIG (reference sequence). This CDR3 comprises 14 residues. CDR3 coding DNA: TGCGCCTGGAGTGTAAGCGGGGGCACAGATACGCAGTATTTT. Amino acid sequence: CAWSVSGGTDTQYF.

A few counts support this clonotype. CDR3 sequence reads: CSAPGRAGSSYNEQFF. As DNA, the CDR3 is TGCAGCGCCCCCGGGAGGGCGGGCAGCTCCTACAATGAGCAGTTCTTC. V is TRBV29-1 and J is TRBJ2-1, with TRBD2 matching 8 bases. This CDR3 is 16 amino acids long. Germline V lookup: CDR1 SQVTM, CDR2 ANQGSEA. The trim removed 7 bases at V and 0 bases at J, leaving 11 bases unmatched.

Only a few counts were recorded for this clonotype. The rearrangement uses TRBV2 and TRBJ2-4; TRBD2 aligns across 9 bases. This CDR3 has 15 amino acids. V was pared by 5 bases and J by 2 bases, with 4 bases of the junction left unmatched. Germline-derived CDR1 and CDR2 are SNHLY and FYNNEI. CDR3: CASSLLAGTKNIQYF. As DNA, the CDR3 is TGTGCCAGCAGTCTCCTAGCGGGAACCAAAAACATTCAGTACTTC.

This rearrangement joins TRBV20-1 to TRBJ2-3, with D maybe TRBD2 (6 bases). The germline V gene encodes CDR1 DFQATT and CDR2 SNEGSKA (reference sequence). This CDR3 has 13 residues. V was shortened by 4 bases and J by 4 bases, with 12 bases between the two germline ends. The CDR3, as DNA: TGCAGTGCTAAGAGGCGGGGCGCAGATACGCAGTATTTT. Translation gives CSAKRRGADTQYF.

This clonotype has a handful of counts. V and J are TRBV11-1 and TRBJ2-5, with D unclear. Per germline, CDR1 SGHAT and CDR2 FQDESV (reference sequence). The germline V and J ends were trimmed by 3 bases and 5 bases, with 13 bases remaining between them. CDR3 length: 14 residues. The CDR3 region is CASSFSTPWETQYF. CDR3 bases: TGTGCCAGCAGCTTTAGCACTCCCTGGGAGACCCAGTACTTC. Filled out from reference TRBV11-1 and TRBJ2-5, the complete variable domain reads EAEVAQSPRYKITEKSQAVAFWCDPISGHATLYWYRQILGQGPELLVQFQDESVVDDSQLPKDRFSAERLKGVDSTLKIQPAELGDSAMYLCASSFSTPWETQYFGPGTRLLVL.

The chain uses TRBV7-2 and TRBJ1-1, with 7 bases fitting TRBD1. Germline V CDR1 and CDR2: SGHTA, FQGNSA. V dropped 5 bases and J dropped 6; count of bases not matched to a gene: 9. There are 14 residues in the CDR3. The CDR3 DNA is TGTGCCAGCAGCAATCACAGGGGAGCGGCTGAAGCTTTCTTT. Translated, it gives CASSNHRGAAEAFF.

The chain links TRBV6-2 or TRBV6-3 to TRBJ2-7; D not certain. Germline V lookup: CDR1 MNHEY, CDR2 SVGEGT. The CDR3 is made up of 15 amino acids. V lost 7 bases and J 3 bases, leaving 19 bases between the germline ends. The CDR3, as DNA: TGTGCCAGCACTCACGGGTCCGCCGAGGTCTACGAGCAGTACTTC. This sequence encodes CASTHGSAEVYEQYF.

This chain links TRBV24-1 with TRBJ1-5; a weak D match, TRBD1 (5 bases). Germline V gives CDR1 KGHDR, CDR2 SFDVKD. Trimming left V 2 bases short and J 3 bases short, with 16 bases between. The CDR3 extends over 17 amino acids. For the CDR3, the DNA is TGTGCCACCAGTGATTCTGGGGCGGGACGGATCAATCAGCCCCAGCATTTT. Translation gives CATSDSGAGRINQPQHF.

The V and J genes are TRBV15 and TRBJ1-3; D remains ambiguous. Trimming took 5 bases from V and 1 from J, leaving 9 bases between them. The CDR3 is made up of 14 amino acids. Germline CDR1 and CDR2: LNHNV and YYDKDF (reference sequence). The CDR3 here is CATSGDNSGNTIYF. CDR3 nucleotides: TGTGCCACCAGCGGTGACAATTCTGGAAACACCATATATTTT. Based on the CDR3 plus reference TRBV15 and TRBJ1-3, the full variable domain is DAMVIQNPRYQVTQFGKPVTLSCSQTLNHNVMYWYQQKSSQAPKLLFHYYDKDFNNEADTPDNFQSRRPNTSFCFLDIRSPGLGDTAMYLCATSGDNSGNTIYFGEGSWLTVV.

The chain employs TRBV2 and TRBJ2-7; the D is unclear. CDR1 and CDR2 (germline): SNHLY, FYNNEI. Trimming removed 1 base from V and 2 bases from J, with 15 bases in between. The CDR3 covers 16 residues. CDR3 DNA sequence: TGTGCCAGCAGTGAAGGCGAGGAGACACAAACCTACGAGCAGTACTTC. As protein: CASSEGEETQTYEQYF.

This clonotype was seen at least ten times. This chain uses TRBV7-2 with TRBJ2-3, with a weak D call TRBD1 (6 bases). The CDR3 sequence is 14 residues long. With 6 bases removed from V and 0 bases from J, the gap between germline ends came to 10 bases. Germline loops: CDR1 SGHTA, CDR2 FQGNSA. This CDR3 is CASRTGASTDTQYF. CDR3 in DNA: TGTGCCAGCAGGACAGGTGCTAGCACAGATACGCAGTATTTT.

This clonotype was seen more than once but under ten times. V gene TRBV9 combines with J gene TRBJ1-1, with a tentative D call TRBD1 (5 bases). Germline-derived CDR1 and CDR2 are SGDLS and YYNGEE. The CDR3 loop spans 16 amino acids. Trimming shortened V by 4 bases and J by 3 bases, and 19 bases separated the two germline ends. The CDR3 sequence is CASSLSSMGTYTEAFF. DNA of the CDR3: TGTGCCAGCAGCCTGTCGAGTATGGGGACCTACACTGAAGCTTTCTTT.

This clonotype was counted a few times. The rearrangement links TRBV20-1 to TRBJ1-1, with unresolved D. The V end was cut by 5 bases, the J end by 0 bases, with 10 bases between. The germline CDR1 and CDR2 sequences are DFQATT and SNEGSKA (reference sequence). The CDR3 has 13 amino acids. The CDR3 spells CSAPPNLNTEAFF. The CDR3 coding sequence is TGCAGTGCTCCGCCTAACCTGAACACTGAAGCTTTCTTT.

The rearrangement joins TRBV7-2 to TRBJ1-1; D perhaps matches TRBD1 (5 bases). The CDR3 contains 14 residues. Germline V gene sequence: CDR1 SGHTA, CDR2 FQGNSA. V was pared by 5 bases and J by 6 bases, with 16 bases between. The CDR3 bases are TGTGCCAGCAGCCCGGGGCCCAAAAGGGCTGAAGCTTTCTTT. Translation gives CASSPGPKRAEAFF.